This entry concerns a single T cell receptor (beta chain). The antigen remains unidentified. This entry comes from a study of CD8 T cells in ankylosing spondylitis. Findings and caveats of the study: Ankylosing spondylitis blood appeared to carry a characteristic TCR beta motif of roughly eight highly homologous variants. Earlier literature documents some of the motif variants in reactive arthritis synovial fluid and blood. Reportedly, matched ankylosing spondylitis synovial fluid was significantly enriched for disease-linked clones. CD8+ disease-linked clones were present at relatively low frequencies in blood.

Quantitative 5'-RACE was performed with molecular barcodes, and it yielded the TCR beta libraries. TCRdb itself ran the 5' RACE reads through MiXCR, one entry per CDR3 protein. The sample has roughly 700,000 distinct CDR3 sequences; 19% are singletons. The CDR3 extends over 15 amino acids. V gave up 4 bases and J gave up 1 base, with 11 bases separating them. Per the germline V gene, CDR1 is SGHVS and CDR2 is FQNEAQ. The chain uses TRBV7-8 and TRBJ1-5, with a tentative D call TRBD1 (5 bases). The sequencing input was blood, either unsorted or a sorted T cell fraction (not recorded which). The TCR was taken from a male donor with ankylosing spondylitis. Here the CDR3 reads CASSSYGGSNQPQHF. DNA for the CDR3: TGTGCCAGCAGCTCCTATGGGGGGAGCAATCAGCCCCAGCATTTT.